The next 16 T cell receptor beta chains were all read from a single sample in a study of blood T cell repertoires in COVID-19. Assay used: immunoSEQ multiplex PCR; TCRdb lists only in-frame clones, some missing. This repertoire shows 150,000 to 200,000 clones, approximately 87% found once; its top ten account for around 13%. Specimen: peripheral blood. The receptors here all came from a woman in her seventies with COVID-19, enrolled during active disease.

This clone was picked up a small number of times. The chain couples TRBV6-2 or TRBV6-3 to TRBJ2-1; 11 bases map to TRBD1. The CDR3 runs to 17 residues. The germline V gene has CDR1 MNHEY and CDR2 SVGEGT. The J segment lost 9 bases and the V segment lost 2 bases, leaving 12 bases of the junction unmatched. Written as DNA, the CDR3 is TGTGCCAGCAGTTACGAGTCCGGGACAGGGGGATCGTTTGAGCAGTTCTTC. Translating it yields CASSYESGTGGSFEQFF.

The CDR3 DNA sequence: TGTGCCAGCAGCCATGGGACTAGCGGGGAACAAGAGACCCAGTACTTC. Translation: CASSHGTSGEQETQYF. V usage is TRBV4-2 and J usage is TRBJ2-5, with 13 bases lining up with TRBD2. The germline CDR1 and CDR2 sequences are LGHNA and YNFKEQ. This CDR3 contains 16 residues. V trimming: 3 bases; J trimming: 2 bases; junction bases outside the gene matches: 3.

This chain joins TRBV10-3 and TRBJ2-1; TRBD2 might be the D (5 bases). CDR3 length: 16 residues. Trimming took off 0 bases at V and 5 bases at J, with 14 bases between the two ends. Germline CDR1 reads ENHRY; CDR2 reads SYGVKD. The CDR3 DNA reads as TGTGCCATCAGTGAGTCGCAGGTGCTAGCCAACAATGAGCAGTTCTTC. Translating gives CAISESQVLANNEQFF.

The rearrangement joins TRBV12-3 or TRBV12-4 to TRBJ2-7; D is unresolved. The CDR3 sequence is 13 residues long. Trimming cost V 2 bases and J 0 bases, with 5 bases left between them. The CDR3 sequence: CASSLLSSYEQYF. In DNA form, the CDR3 reads TGTGCCAGCAGTTTACTAAGCTCCTACGAGCAGTACTTC.

The gene calls are TRBV28 and TRBJ1-5; 9 bases are a match to TRBD1. This CDR3 is built from 15 residues. With V trimmed by 6 bases and J by 0 bases, 3 bases remained unmatched. CDR1 is MDHEN, CDR2 SYDVKM, per germline. The CDR3 protein is CASRRDRDSNQPQHF. CDR3 coding DNA: TGTGCCAGCAGAAGGGACAGGGATAGCAATCAGCCCCAGCATTTT.

The J gene is TRBJ1-5, the V gene TRBV6-2 or TRBV6-3; no clear D gene. V dropped 4 bases and J dropped 4 bases, with 8 bases sitting between them. The CDR3 contains 13 residues. Germline CDR1 is MNHEY and CDR2 is SVGEGT. The CDR3 DNA sequence: TGTGCCAGCAGTTTTTTCGGGAATCAGCCCCAGCATTTT. This sequence encodes CASSFFGNQPQHF.

The genes are TRBV7-2 and TRBJ2-7, with D maybe TRBD1 (6 bases). Germline loops: CDR1 SGHTA, CDR2 FQGNSA. Trimming took off 5 bases at V and 3 bases at J, with 17 bases between the two ends. This CDR3 is 15 amino acids long. This chain's CDR3 is CASSLGTGHDYEQYF. The DNA of the CDR3 is TGTGCCAGCAGCCTGGGCACAGGGCATGACTACGAGCAGTACTTC.

The gene calls are TRBV30 and TRBJ1-2; 9 bases map to TRBD1. V shed 1 base, J shed 4 bases, and the junction held 4 bases outside the gene matches. Germline loops: CDR1 GTSNPN, CDR2 SVGIG (reference sequence). This CDR3 contains 14 residues. Here the CDR3 DNA reads TGTGCCTGGAGTGGGACAGGGGAAGGCTATGGCTACACCTTC. Amino acids: CAWSGTGEGYGYTF. The full variable domain, in which reference TRBV30 and TRBJ1-2 provide the parts outside the CDR3, is SQTIHQWPATLVQPVGSPLSLECTVEGTSNPNLYWYRQAAGRGLQLLFYSVGIGQISSEVPQNLSASRPQDRQFILSSKKLLLSDSGFYLCAWSGTGEGYGYTFGSGTRLTVV.

The genes are TRBV7-2 and TRBJ1-1; D remains ambiguous. The CDR3 runs 14 residues. V was cut by 2 bases and J by 4 bases, with 11 bases left in between. Germline V gene lookup returns CDR1 SGHTA and CDR2 FQGNSA. CDR3 nucleotides: TGTGCCAGCAGCTTAATTCAGGTATCCACTGAAGCTTTCTTT. Its translation is CASSLIQVSTEAFF.

The rearrangement joins TRBV29-1 to TRBJ2-1; TRBD2 might be the D (5 bases). Trimming took off 7 bases at V and 0 bases at J, with 16 bases between the two ends. This CDR3 is built from 15 residues. The germline V gene has CDR1 SQVTM and CDR2 ANQGSEA. CDR3: CSAVRDTSSYNEQFF. The CDR3 DNA reads as TGCAGCGCTGTGAGGGATACAAGCTCCTACAATGAGCAGTTCTTC.

The chain carries TRBV6-2 or TRBV6-3 and TRBJ2-2; tentatively, D is TRBD1 (6 bases). V was shortened by 0 bases and J by 4 bases, with 6 bases between the two germline ends. Germline V gene lookup returns CDR1 MNHEY and CDR2 SVGEGT. This CDR3 comprises 14 residues. The CDR3 nucleotides are TGTGCCAGCAGTTACTCCAGGGGCACCGGGGAGCTGTTTTTT. It translates to CASSYSRGTGELFF.

The rearrangement links TRBV6-1 to TRBJ2-1; D ambiguous. V was pared by 2 bases and J by 11 bases, with 4 bases between. Germline CDR1 MNHNS, CDR2 SASEGT. This CDR3 is 10 amino acids long. For the CDR3, the DNA is TGTGCCAGCAGTGAATATAAGCAGTTCTTC. Translating gives CASSEYKQFF.

This clone has just a few counts. The chain recombines TRBV29-1 with TRBJ1-3; tentatively, D is TRBD1 (5 bases). The CDR3 is made up of 13 amino acids. The V end lost 0 bases, the J end lost 7 bases, and 10 bases lay between the germline ends. Germline CDR1 and CDR2: SQVTM and ANQGSEA. The CDR3 DNA is TGCAGCGTTGAAGAATTCCAGGGCAACACCATATATTTT. This translates into CSVEEFQGNTIYF.

This clone has only one observation. The rearrangement joins TRBV4-1 to TRBJ2-5, with 11 positions matching TRBD2. Looked up from germline, CDR1 is MGHRA and CDR2 is YSYEKL. Trimming took 5 bases from V and 5 from J; bases not matched to a gene: 4. There are 14 residues in the CDR3. CDR3 nucleotides: TGCGCCAGCAGCTTCACTAGCGGGAGCGAGACCCAGTACTTC. Amino acid sequence: CASSFTSGSETQYF.

The chain employs TRBV4-2 and TRBJ2-2, with TRBD1 as a possible D gene (6 bases). The germline V gene has CDR1 LGHNA and CDR2 YNFKEQ. Between the trimmed V and J ends, which lost 0 bases and 4 bases, there was a span of 9 bases. The CDR3 loop spans 15 amino acids. The CDR3 loop reads CASSQEQGSTGELFF. CDR3 bases: TGTGCCAGCAGCCAAGAACAGGGAAGCACCGGGGAGCTGTTTTTT.

The genes are TRBV11-2 and TRBJ2-2, with TRBD2 identical over 11 bases. CDR3 length equals 18 residues. Germline V gene sequence: CDR1 SGHAT, CDR2 FQNNGV. The J segment lost 0 bases and the V segment lost 2 bases, leaving 5 bases of the junction unmatched. The CDR3 region has the DNA TGTGCCAGCAGCTTAACGCAGACTAGCGGGGCGAACACCGGGGAGCTGTTTTTT. Amino acid sequence: CASSLTQTSGANTGELFF.